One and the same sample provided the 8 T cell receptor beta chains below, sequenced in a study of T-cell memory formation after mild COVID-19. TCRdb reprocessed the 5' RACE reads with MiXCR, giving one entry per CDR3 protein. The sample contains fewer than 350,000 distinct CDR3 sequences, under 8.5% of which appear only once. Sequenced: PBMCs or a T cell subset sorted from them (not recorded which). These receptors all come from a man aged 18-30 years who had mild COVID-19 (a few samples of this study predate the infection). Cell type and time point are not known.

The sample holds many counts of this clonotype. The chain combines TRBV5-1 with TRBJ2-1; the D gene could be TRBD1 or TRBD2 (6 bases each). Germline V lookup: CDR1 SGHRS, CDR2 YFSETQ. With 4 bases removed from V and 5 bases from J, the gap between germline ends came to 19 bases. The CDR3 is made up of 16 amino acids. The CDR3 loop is CASSAVEGGRHNEQFF. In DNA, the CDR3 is TGCGCCAGCAGCGCCGTTGAGGGGGGACGACACAATGAGCAGTTCTTC.

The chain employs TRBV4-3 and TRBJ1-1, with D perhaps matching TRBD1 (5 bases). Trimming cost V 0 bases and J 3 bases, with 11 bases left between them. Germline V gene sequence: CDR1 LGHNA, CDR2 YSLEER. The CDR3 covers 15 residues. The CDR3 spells CASSQDRAGYTEAFF. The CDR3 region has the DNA TGCGCCAGCAGCCAAGACAGGGCTGGGTACACTGAAGCTTTCTTT.

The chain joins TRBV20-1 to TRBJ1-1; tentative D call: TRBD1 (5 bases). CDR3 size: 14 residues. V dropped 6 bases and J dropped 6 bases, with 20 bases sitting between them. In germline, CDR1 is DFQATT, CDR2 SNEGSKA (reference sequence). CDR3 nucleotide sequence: TGCAGTGCCACAGGTCCTCTTGGGTCGGCTGAAGCTTTCTTT. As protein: CSATGPLGSAEAFF.

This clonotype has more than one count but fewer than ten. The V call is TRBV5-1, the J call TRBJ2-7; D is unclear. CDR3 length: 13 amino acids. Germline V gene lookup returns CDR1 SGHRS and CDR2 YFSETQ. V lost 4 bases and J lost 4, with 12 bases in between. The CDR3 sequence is CASSVEQKYEQYF. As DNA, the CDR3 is TGCGCCAGCAGCGTGGAGCAAAAATACGAGCAGTACTTC. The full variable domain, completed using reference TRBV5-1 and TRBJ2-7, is KAGVTQTPRYLIKTRGQQVTLSCSPISGHRSVSWYQQTPGQGLQFLFEYFSETQRNKGNFPGRFSGRQFSNSRSEMNVSTLELGDSALYLCASSVEQKYEQYFGPGTRLTVT.

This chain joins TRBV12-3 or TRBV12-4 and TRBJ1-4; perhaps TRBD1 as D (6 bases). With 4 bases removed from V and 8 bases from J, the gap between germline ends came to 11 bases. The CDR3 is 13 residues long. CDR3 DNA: TGTGCCAGCAGTTGGGGGCTTAGGGAAAAACTGTTTTTT. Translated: CASSWGLREKLFF.

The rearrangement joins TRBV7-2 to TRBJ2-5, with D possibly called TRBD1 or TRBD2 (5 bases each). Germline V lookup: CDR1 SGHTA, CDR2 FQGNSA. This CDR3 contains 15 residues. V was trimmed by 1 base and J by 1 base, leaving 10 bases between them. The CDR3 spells CASSLGARGQETQYF. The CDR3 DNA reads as TGTGCCAGCAGCTTAGGGGCGAGGGGCCAAGAGACCCAGTACTTC.

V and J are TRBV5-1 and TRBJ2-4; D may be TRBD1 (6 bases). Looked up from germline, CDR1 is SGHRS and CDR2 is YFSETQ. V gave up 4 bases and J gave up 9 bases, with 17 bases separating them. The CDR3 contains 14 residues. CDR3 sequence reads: CASSQGRGFGIQYF. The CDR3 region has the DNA TGCGCCAGCAGCCAAGGCAGGGGTTTCGGCATTCAGTACTTC.

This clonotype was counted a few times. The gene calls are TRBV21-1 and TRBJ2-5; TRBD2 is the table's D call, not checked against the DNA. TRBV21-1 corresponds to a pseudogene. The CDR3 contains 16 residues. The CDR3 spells CASSKECSENQETQYF. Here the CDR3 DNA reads TGTGCCAGCAGCAAAGAGTGTAGCGAAAACCAAGAGACCCAGTACTTC.